A selection of T cell receptor beta chains follows, all from one sample in a study of shared clonotypes between healthy human individuals. Only in-frame clones appear in the TCRdb table, and some are missing; sequencing was by immunoSEQ multiplex PCR. The data show roughly 2.4 million clones, with more than 90% seen just once and roughly 0.13% held by the top ten. Sequenced: naive CD4+ T cells sorted from blood. These receptors came from a man aged 18 to 30 in good health. The CDR3 runs from the conserved cysteine through the conserved F or W. A D gene is named only where the DNA matches it firmly. Size values are once, few and many counts, or a class for expanded clones, and some rows have none.

v_gene: TRBV5-1; j_gene: TRBJ2-1; d_gene: NA; abundance: once; CDR3nt: TGCGCCAGCAGCATAGACCCGAGGTATGAGCAGTTCTTC; CDR3aa: CASSIDPRYEQFF
v_gene: TRBV4-1; j_gene: TRBJ2-7; d_gene: NA; abundance: NA; CDR3nt: TGCGCCAGCAGCCAAGATCCCGCGGTGCAAGAGCAGTACTTC; CDR3aa: CASSQDPAVQEQYF
v_gene: TRBV27; j_gene: TRBJ1-4; d_gene: TRBD1; abundance: NA; CDR3nt: TGTGCCAGCAGTTTACAGGGGGTGGGAGAAAAACTGTTTTTT; CDR3aa: CASSLQGVGEKLFF
v_gene: TRBV2; j_gene: TRBJ2-7; d_gene: NA; abundance: NA; CDR3nt: TGTGCCAGCAGTGAGGTCCGGGCCACCTACGAGCAGTACTTC; CDR3aa: CASSEVRATYEQYF
v_gene: TRBV5-4; j_gene: TRBJ2-3; d_gene: TRBD2; abundance: NA; CDR3nt: TGTGCCAGCAGCTCCAAACTAGCGGGAGGACCCCCTTCAGATACGCAGTATTTT; CDR3aa: CASSSKLAGGPPSDTQYF
v_gene: TRBV9; j_gene: TRBJ2-7; d_gene: TRBD2; abundance: NA; CDR3nt: TGTGCCAGCAGCGTGGCGGGAGGGCCGTACGAGCAGTACTTC; CDR3aa: CASSVAGGPYEQYF
v_gene: TRBV4-1; j_gene: TRBJ1-1; d_gene: NA; abundance: NA; CDR3nt: TGCGCCAGCAGCCAAGCCCGGGGTCCCAACACTGAAGCTTTCTTT; CDR3aa: CASSQARGPNTEAFF
v_gene: TRBV6-5; j_gene: TRBJ2-1; d_gene: TRBD2; abundance: NA; CDR3nt: TGTGCCAGCAGTTCGTCTAGCGGGAGGGGCACTGAGCAGTTCTTC; CDR3aa: CASSSSSGRGTEQFF
v_gene: TRBV6-5; j_gene: TRBJ1-1; d_gene: NA; abundance: NA; CDR3nt: TGTGCCAGCAGCACCGCCTCGGGATACACTGAAGCTTTCTTT; CDR3aa: CASSTASGYTEAFF
v_gene: TRBV10-3; j_gene: TRBJ2-4; d_gene: NA; abundance: NA; CDR3nt: TGTGCCATCAGTGAGTCGGTCTTGGACATTCAGTACTTC; CDR3aa: CAISESVLDIQYF
v_gene: TRBV19; j_gene: TRBJ2-7; d_gene: TRBD2; abundance: NA; CDR3nt: TGTGCCAGTAGGGCCGGGACTAGCGGATTCTACGAGCAGTACTTC; CDR3aa: CASRAGTSGFYEQYF
v_gene: TRBV5-6; j_gene: TRBJ1-6; d_gene: NA; abundance: NA; CDR3nt: TGTGCCAGCAGCTTGAGGGGTCGTTACTATAATTCACCCCTCCACTTT; CDR3aa: CASSLRGRYYNSPLHF
v_gene: TRBV7-9; j_gene: TRBJ1-6; d_gene: NA; abundance: NA; CDR3nt: TGTGCCAGCAGCGCATTTCAACAGGGTGCGTATTCACCCCTCCACTTT; CDR3aa: CASSAFQQGAYSPLHF
v_gene: TRBV5-1; j_gene: TRBJ2-1; d_gene: NA; abundance: NA; CDR3nt: TGCGCCAGCGGGCGGGACCACTCCTACAATGAGCAGTTCTTC; CDR3aa: CASGRDHSYNEQFF
v_gene: TRBV30; j_gene: TRBJ1-5; d_gene: TRBD1; abundance: NA; CDR3nt: TGTGCCTGGAGTGACAGGGGAAGGGGCCAGCCCCAGCATTTT; CDR3aa: CAWSDRGRGQPQHF
v_gene: TRBV6-1; j_gene: TRBJ1-2; d_gene: TRBD1; abundance: NA; CDR3nt: TGTGCCAGCAGACAGGGGGCCCATGGCTACACCTTC; CDR3aa: CASRQGAHGYTF
v_gene: TRBV5-1; j_gene: TRBJ1-2; d_gene: NA; abundance: once; CDR3nt: TGCGCCAGTTCCCAGGGGAACTATGGCTACACCTTC; CDR3aa: CASSQGNYGYTF
v_gene: TRBV2; j_gene: TRBJ2-5; d_gene: NA; abundance: NA; CDR3nt: TGTGCCAGCAGGGACAATCAAGAGACCCAGTACTTC; CDR3aa: CASRDNQETQYF
v_gene: TRBV7-9; j_gene: TRBJ2-1; d_gene: TRBD2; abundance: NA; CDR3nt: TGTGCCAGCAGCGTGGGACTAGCGGACAATGAGCAGTTCTTC; CDR3aa: CASSVGLADNEQFF
v_gene: TRBV6-1; j_gene: TRBJ2-3; d_gene: NA; abundance: NA; CDR3nt: TGTGCCAGCAGCTCATCCGACCGTTATGCGCAGTATTTT; CDR3aa: CASSSSDRYAQYF
v_gene: TRBV6-1; j_gene: TRBJ2-3; d_gene: NA; abundance: once; CDR3nt: TGTGCCAGCAGTGCGGCCTCTGGCACAGATACGCAGTATTTT; CDR3aa: CASSAASGTDTQYF
v_gene: TRBV4-1; j_gene: TRBJ1-4; d_gene: NA; abundance: NA; CDR3nt: TGCGCCAGCAGCCTCTCCCCCGGCGAGGGGACGGGTGAAAAACTGTTTTTT; CDR3aa: CASSLSPGEGTGEKLFF
v_gene: TRBV9; j_gene: TRBJ2-2; d_gene: NA; abundance: NA; CDR3nt: TGTGCCAGCAGCGTAGGCGGCAGGGGTACGGGGGAGCTGTTTTTT; CDR3aa: CASSVGGRGTGELFF
v_gene: TRBV5-4; j_gene: TRBJ2-7; d_gene: NA; abundance: NA; CDR3nt: TGTGCCAGCAGCTTGGCGGGAGCTAGACTTCTCGACGAGCAGTACTTC; CDR3aa: CASSLAGARLLDEQYF
v_gene: TRBV2; j_gene: TRBJ2-3; d_gene: TRBD2; abundance: NA; CDR3nt: TGTGCCAGCAGAAAGGTTTTAGCGGGCCATTCTAGCACAGATACGCAGTATTTT; CDR3aa: CASRKVLAGHSSTDTQYF
v_gene: TRBV11-3; j_gene: TRBJ2-2; d_gene: NA; abundance: NA; CDR3nt: TGTGCCAGCAGCCAAGGGGCCGGGGAGCTGTTTTTT; CDR3aa: CASSQGAGELFF
v_gene: TRBV28; j_gene: TRBJ2-7; d_gene: TRBD1; abundance: NA; CDR3nt: TGTGCCAGCAAACTGACAGGGCCTGGTAGTGGCTCCTACGAGCAGTACTTC; CDR3aa: CASKLTGPGSGSYEQYF
v_gene: TRBV7-9; j_gene: TRBJ2-3; d_gene: TRBD1; abundance: NA; CDR3nt: TGTGCCAGCAGCATGACAGGGGGGGAGAGTACGCAGTATTTT; CDR3aa: CASSMTGGESTQYF
v_gene: TRBV6-1; j_gene: TRBJ1-2; d_gene: TRBD1; abundance: NA; CDR3nt: TGTGCCAGCAGGGGACAGGGCTTATATGGCTACACCTTC; CDR3aa: CASRGQGLYGYTF
v_gene: TRBV5-4; j_gene: TRBJ1-6; d_gene: TRBD1; abundance: NA; CDR3nt: TGTGCCAGCAGCCCGACAGGGGACTCACCCCTCCACTTT; CDR3aa: CASSPTGDSPLHF
v_gene: TRBV27; j_gene: TRBJ2-5; d_gene: NA; abundance: NA; CDR3nt: TGTGCCAGCAGTAACCTCGGGGCCCAAGAGACCCAGTACTTC; CDR3aa: CASSNLGAQETQYF
v_gene: TRBV2; j_gene: TRBJ1-6; d_gene: TRBD1; abundance: NA; CDR3nt: TGTGCCAGCACAGGGGGTACTTCACCCCTCCACTTT; CDR3aa: CASTGGTSPLHF
v_gene: TRBV19; j_gene: TRBJ2-1; d_gene: TRBD2; abundance: once; CDR3nt: TGTGCCAGTAGTCGGTGGACTAGCGATTACAATGAGCAGTTCTTC; CDR3aa: CASSRWTSDYNEQFF
v_gene: TRBV9; j_gene: TRBJ2-2; d_gene: NA; abundance: NA; CDR3nt: TGTGCCAGCAGCCCATATGGCTATAACACCGGGGAGCTGTTTTTT; CDR3aa: CASSPYGYNTGELFF
v_gene: TRBV7-2; j_gene: TRBJ2-7; d_gene: TRBD2; abundance: NA; CDR3nt: TGTGCCAGCAGCTTATCGGGGGGGTTGTCCTACGAGCAGTACTTC; CDR3aa: CASSLSGGLSYEQYF
v_gene: TRBV5-1; j_gene: TRBJ2-5; d_gene: NA; abundance: NA; CDR3nt: TGCGCCAGCAGCTTTTCCGGGACCTCTGCAGGCGGGGAGACCCAGTACTTC; CDR3aa: CASSFSGTSAGGETQYF
v_gene: TRBV2; j_gene: TRBJ2-1; d_gene: NA; abundance: NA; CDR3nt: TGTGCCAGCAGCAGGGGGGGTGAGCAGTTCTTC; CDR3aa: CASSRGGEQFF
v_gene: TRBV25-1; j_gene: TRBJ1-2; d_gene: NA; abundance: NA; CDR3nt: TGTGCCAGCAGTGAATTCAGGGAGGTAAATGGCTACACCTTC; CDR3aa: CASSEFREVNGYTF
v_gene: TRBV6-1; j_gene: TRBJ1-1; d_gene: TRBD1; abundance: NA; CDR3nt: TGTGCCAGCAGCGACAGGGGGAACACTGAAGCTTTCTTT; CDR3aa: CASSDRGNTEAFF
v_gene: TRBV28; j_gene: TRBJ1-5; d_gene: TRBD1; abundance: NA; CDR3nt: TGTGCCAGCAGTTTAGGGGACAGGGGAGGGCAGCCCCAGCATTTT; CDR3aa: CASSLGDRGGQPQHF
v_gene: TRBV7-2; j_gene: TRBJ2-7; d_gene: NA; abundance: NA; CDR3nt: TGTGCCAGCAGCTTAAATTCCTACGAGCAGTACTTC; CDR3aa: CASSLNSYEQYF
v_gene: TRBV9; j_gene: TRBJ2-3; d_gene: TRBD1; abundance: once; CDR3nt: TGTGCCAGCAGCCTGATGGACAGGTCGGGCACAGATACGCAGTATTTT; CDR3aa: CASSLMDRSGTDTQYF
v_gene: TRBV5-8; j_gene: TRBJ2-6; d_gene: NA; abundance: NA; CDR3nt: TGTGCCAGCAGCTTAGGGAATGGGGCCAACGTCCTGACTTTC; CDR3aa: CASSLGNGANVLTF
v_gene: TRBV30; j_gene: TRBJ2-3; d_gene: TRBD2; abundance: NA; CDR3nt: TGTGCCTGGCAAAGAAGCGGGGGGGGAGATACGCAGTATTTT; CDR3aa: CAWQRSGGGDTQYF
v_gene: TRBV10-3; j_gene: TRBJ2-2; d_gene: TRBD1; abundance: NA; CDR3nt: TGTGCCATCAGTGCGCCTGGGACAGCAGCCGGGGAGCTGTTTTTT; CDR3aa: CAISAPGTAAGELFF
v_gene: TRBV11-2; j_gene: TRBJ2-5; d_gene: TRBD2; abundance: NA; CDR3nt: TGTGCCAGCAGCTCCCCCGGGACTAGCGGGAGCGGGGGTATAGAGACCCAGTACTTC; CDR3aa: CASSSPGTSGSGGIETQYF
v_gene: TRBV19; j_gene: TRBJ1-5; d_gene: NA; abundance: NA; CDR3nt: TGTGCCAGTAGTATCGCCACTAGCAATCAGCCCCAGCATTTT; CDR3aa: CASSIATSNQPQHF
v_gene: TRBV2; j_gene: TRBJ1-1; d_gene: TRBD1; abundance: NA; CDR3nt: TGTGCCAGCAAGGACAGGGGCGGATTTATGAACACTGAAGCTTTCTTT; CDR3aa: CASKDRGGFMNTEAFF
v_gene: TRBV10-1; j_gene: TRBJ2-5; d_gene: TRBD2; abundance: few; CDR3nt: TGCGCCAGCAGTTCCAGCGGGGGAACTCAAGAGACCCAGTACTTC; CDR3aa: CASSSSGGTQETQYF
v_gene: TRBV10-3; j_gene: TRBJ1-6; d_gene: TRBD1; abundance: NA; CDR3nt: TGTGCCATCAGTGAGTCGGGACAGGTGAATTCACCCCTCCACTTT; CDR3aa: CAISESGQVNSPLHF
v_gene: TRBV7-3; j_gene: TRBJ2-3; d_gene: NA; abundance: NA; CDR3nt: TGTGCCAGCAGCTTATTGGGGAGAAGCAGCACAGATACGCAGTATTTT; CDR3aa: CASSLLGRSSTDTQYF
v_gene: TRBV5-1; j_gene: TRBJ2-7; d_gene: NA; abundance: NA; CDR3nt: TGCGCCAGCAGCTTGGGGTTCTCCTACGAGCAGTACTTC; CDR3aa: CASSLGFSYEQYF
v_gene: TRBV11-2; j_gene: TRBJ2-3; d_gene: NA; abundance: once; CDR3nt: TGTGCCAGCAGCTGGGACTTTGAGGTTACAGATACGCAGTATTTT; CDR3aa: CASSWDFEVTDTQYF
v_gene: TRBV7-9; j_gene: TRBJ2-3; d_gene: NA; abundance: NA; CDR3nt: TGTGCCAGCAGCTTCTTTCTGGATACGCAGTATTTT; CDR3aa: CASSFFLDTQYF
v_gene: TRBV11-3; j_gene: TRBJ2-1; d_gene: TRBD2; abundance: NA; CDR3nt: TGTGCCAGCAGCTCGTCTCCGGGACTAGGGCCGTACAATGAGCAGTTCTTC; CDR3aa: CASSSSPGLGPYNEQFF
v_gene: TRBV18; j_gene: TRBJ1-3; d_gene: TRBD1; abundance: NA; CDR3nt: TGTGCCAGCTCACCACTCCCCTTCGACAGGGGAGAATCTGGAAACACCATATATTTT; CDR3aa: CASSPLPFDRGESGNTIYF
v_gene: TRBV25-1; j_gene: TRBJ2-2; d_gene: TRBD2; abundance: NA; CDR3nt: TGTGCCAGCAGTGAAGGACTAGCGGTCACCGGGGAGCTGTTTTTT; CDR3aa: CASSEGLAVTGELFF
v_gene: TRBV29-1; j_gene: TRBJ1-2; d_gene: NA; abundance: NA; CDR3nt: TGCAGCGTTGAGGCGGTGAACTATGGCTACACCTTC; CDR3aa: CSVEAVNYGYTF
v_gene: TRBV30; j_gene: TRBJ2-7; d_gene: NA; abundance: NA; CDR3nt: TGTGCCTGGAGTCCAGACAGGAACGAGCAGTACTTC; CDR3aa: CAWSPDRNEQYF